Below are 9 T cell receptor beta chains sequenced from a single sample in a study of graft-versus-host responses after intestinal transplantation. Some clones are missing from TCRdb's copy, which holds only in-frame ones; the method was immunoSEQ multiplex PCR. The sample yields tens of thousands of clones, just under 95% seen once. The sample here was bone marrow, taken approximately 700 days after intestinal transplantation. The receptors here all came from a human patient who received an intestinal transplant, so some T cells may come from the graft donor.

The V and J genes are TRBV5-1 and TRBJ2-3; D not resolved. The CDR3 is 17 amino acids. The germline V gene encodes CDR1 SGHRS and CDR2 YFSETQ. V shed 0 bases and J shed 9 bases, with 23 bases lying between them. The CDR3: CASSLAGNDLVLETQYF. CDR3 sequence (DNA): TGCGCCAGCAGCTTGGCCGGCAACGACTTAGTGTTAGAAACGCAGTATTTT.

The chain combines TRBV10-3 with TRBJ2-3, with TRBD2 matching over 10 bases. Unmatched junction bases numbered 11, after V lost 2 bases and J lost 6 bases. Germline CDR1 ENHRY, CDR2 SYGVKD. The CDR3 is 17 amino acids. The CDR3 DNA follows: TGTGCCATCAGTGAGGCTCAGCGGGGGGGCGAAAAGGATACGCAGTATTTT. Residues: CAISEAQRGGEKDTQYF.

V gene TRBV6-5 combines with J gene TRBJ1-1, with a possible D match to TRBD1 (5 bases). Germline lookup yields CDR1 MNHEY and CDR2 SVGAGI. This CDR3 region has 16 residues. The germline V and J ends were trimmed by 0 bases and 5 bases, with 16 bases remaining between them. CDR3 sequence reads: CASSYSIAGGETEAFF. The CDR3, as DNA: TGTGCCAGCAGTTACTCGATAGCCGGGGGAGAAACTGAAGCTTTCTTT.

This clone was counted between two and nine times. V and J are TRBV2 and TRBJ1-6, with 9 bases that match TRBD1. Unmatched junction bases numbered 6, after V lost 5 bases and J lost 7 bases. The CDR3 has 15 residues. Germline lookup yields CDR1 SNHLY and CDR2 FYNNEI. The chain's CDR3 is CASSYRDRANSPLHF. CDR3 DNA sequence: TGTGCCAGCAGTTACCGGGACAGGGCGAATTCACCCCTCCACTTT.

The chain's CDR3 is CASSLLGQGAYEQYF. CDR3 DNA: TGTGCCAGCAGTTTACTTGGACAGGGAGCCTACGAGCAGTACTTC. This chain uses TRBV27 with TRBJ2-7; TRBD1 aligns across 8 bases. Germline lookup yields CDR1 MNHEY and CDR2 SMNVEV (reference sequence). The CDR3 runs to 15 residues. Trimming at V came to 2 bases and at J to 2 bases, leaving 5 bases not matched to a gene.

This clone was counted a few times. The rearrangement links TRBV5-6 to TRBJ1-5; the D gene is possibly TRBD1 (6 bases). The germline gives CDR1 SGHDT, CDR2 YYEEEE. V lost 2 bases to trimming and J lost 7 bases, with 7 bases between them. The CDR3 extends over 12 amino acids. Here the CDR3 DNA reads TGTGCCAGCAGCTTCGGGGGCCAGCCCCAGCATTTT. Translating it yields CASSFGGQPQHF.

Written as DNA, the CDR3 is TGTGCCAGCAGCGTAGGAGGTGGAAACACCGGGGAGCTGTTTTTT. Encoded protein: CASSVGGGNTGELFF. V is TRBV9 and J is TRBJ2-2; D unclear. This CDR3 region has 15 residues. CDR1 is SGDLS, CDR2 YYNGEE, per germline. With 0 bases removed from V and 2 bases from J, the gap between germline ends came to 8 bases.

The V and J genes are TRBV19 and TRBJ2-5, with 10 bases aligning to TRBD2. With V trimmed by 5 bases and J by 0 bases, 6 bases remained unmatched. There are 16 residues in the CDR3. CDR1 and CDR2 (germline): LNHDA, SQIVND (reference sequence). In DNA form, the CDR3 reads TGTGCCAGTAGTTTGGGACTAGCGCCCAACCAAGAGACCCAGTACTTC. Translation gives CASSLGLAPNQETQYF.

The chain combines TRBV5-5 with TRBJ1-1; D not certain. The CDR3 sequence is 13 residues long. Germline lookup yields CDR1 SGHKS and CDR2 YYEKEE (reference sequence). The CDR3 bases are TGTGCGTACGGGGTTACCCGGAACACTGAAGCTTTCTTT. It is translated as CAYGVTRNTEAFF.